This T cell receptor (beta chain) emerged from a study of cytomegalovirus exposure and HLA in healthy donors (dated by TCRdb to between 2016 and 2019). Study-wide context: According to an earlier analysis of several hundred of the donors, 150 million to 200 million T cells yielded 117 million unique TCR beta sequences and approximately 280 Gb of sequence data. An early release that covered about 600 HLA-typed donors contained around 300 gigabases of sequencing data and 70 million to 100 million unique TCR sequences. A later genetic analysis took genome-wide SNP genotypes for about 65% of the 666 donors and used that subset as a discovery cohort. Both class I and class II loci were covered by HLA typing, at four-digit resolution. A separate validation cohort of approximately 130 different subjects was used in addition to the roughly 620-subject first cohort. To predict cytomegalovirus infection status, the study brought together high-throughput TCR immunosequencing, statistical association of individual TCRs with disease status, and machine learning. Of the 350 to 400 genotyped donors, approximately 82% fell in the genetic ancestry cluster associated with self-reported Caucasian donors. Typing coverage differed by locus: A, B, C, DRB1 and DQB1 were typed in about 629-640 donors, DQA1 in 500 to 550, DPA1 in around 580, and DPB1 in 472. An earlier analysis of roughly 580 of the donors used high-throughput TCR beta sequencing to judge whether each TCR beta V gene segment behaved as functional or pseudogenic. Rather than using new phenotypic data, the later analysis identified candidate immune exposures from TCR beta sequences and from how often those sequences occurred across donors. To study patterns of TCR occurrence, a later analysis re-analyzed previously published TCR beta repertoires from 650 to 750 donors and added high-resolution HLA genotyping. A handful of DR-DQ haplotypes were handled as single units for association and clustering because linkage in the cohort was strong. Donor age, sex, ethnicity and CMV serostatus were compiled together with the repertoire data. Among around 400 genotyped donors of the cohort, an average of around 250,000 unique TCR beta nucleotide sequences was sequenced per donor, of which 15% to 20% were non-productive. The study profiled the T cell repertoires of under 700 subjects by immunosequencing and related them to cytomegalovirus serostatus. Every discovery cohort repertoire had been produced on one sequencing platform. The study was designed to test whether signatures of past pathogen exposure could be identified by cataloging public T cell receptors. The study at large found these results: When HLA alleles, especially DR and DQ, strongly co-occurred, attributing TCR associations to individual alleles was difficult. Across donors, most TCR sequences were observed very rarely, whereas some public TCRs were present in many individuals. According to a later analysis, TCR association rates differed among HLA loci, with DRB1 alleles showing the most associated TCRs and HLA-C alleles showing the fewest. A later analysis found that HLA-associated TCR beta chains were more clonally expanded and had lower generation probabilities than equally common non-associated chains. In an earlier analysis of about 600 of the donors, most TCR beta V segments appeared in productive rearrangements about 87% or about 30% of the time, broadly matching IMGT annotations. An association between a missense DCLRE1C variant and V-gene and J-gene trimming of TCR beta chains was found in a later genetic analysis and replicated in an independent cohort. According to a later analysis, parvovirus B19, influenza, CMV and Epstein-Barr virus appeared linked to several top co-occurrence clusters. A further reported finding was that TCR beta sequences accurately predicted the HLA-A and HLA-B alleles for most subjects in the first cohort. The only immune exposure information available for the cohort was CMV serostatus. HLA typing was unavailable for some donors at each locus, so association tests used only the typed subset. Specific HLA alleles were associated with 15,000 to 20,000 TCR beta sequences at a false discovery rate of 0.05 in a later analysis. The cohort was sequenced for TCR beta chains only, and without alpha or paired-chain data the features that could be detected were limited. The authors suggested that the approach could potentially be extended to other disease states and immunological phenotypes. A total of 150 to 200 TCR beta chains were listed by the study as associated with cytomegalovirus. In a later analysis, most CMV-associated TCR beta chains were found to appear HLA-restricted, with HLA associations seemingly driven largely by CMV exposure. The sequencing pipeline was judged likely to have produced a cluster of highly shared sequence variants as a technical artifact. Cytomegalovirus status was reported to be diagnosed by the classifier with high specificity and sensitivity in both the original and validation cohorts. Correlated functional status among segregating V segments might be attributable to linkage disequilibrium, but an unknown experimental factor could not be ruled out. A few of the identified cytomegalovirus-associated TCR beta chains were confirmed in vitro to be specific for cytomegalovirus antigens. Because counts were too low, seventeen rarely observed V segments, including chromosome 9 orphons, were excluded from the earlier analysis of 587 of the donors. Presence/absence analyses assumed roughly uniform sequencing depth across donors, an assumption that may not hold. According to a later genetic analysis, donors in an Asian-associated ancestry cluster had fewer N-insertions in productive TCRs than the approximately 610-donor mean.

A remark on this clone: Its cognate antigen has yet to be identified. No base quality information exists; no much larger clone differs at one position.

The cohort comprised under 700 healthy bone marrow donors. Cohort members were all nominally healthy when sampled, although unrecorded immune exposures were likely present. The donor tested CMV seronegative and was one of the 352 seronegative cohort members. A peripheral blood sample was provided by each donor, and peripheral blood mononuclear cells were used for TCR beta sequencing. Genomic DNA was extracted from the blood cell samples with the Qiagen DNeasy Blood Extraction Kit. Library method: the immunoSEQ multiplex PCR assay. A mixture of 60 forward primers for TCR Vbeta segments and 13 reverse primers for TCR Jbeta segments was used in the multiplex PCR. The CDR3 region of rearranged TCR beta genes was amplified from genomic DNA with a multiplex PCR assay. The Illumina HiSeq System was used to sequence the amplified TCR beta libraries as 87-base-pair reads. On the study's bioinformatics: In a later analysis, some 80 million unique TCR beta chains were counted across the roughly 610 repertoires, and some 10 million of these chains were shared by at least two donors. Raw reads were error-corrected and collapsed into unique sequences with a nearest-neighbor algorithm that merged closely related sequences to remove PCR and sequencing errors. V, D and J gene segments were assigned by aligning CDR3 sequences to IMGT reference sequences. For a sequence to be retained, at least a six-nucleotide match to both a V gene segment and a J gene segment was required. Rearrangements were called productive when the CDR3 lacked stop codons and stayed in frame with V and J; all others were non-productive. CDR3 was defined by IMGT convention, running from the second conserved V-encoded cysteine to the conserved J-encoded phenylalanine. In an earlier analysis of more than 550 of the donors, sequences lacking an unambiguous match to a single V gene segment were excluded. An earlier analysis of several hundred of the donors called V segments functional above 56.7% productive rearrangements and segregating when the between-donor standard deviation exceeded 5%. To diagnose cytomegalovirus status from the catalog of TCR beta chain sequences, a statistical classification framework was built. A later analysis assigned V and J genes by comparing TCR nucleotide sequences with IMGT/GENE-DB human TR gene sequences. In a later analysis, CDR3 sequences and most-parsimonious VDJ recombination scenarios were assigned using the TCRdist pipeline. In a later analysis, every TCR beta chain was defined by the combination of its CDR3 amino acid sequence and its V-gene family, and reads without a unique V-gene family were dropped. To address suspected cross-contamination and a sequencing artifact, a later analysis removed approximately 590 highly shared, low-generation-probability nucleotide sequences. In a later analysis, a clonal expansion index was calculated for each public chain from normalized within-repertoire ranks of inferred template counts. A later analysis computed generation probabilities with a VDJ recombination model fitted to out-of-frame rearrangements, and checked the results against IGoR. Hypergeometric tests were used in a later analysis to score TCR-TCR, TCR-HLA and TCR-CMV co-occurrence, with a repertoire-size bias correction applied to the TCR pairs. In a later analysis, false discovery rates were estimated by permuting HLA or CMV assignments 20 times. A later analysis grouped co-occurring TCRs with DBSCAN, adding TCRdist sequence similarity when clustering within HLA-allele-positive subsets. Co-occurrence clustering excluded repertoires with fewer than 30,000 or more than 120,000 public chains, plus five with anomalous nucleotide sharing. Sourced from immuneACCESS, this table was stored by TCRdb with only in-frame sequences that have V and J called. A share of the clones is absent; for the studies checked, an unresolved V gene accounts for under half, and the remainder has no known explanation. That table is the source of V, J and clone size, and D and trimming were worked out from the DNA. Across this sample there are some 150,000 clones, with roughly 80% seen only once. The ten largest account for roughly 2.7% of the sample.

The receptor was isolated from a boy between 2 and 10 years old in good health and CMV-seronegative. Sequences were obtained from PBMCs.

The CDR3 reads CASSPRRDAGYTF. At the DNA level, the sequence is TGTGCCAGCTCACCTCGCAGGGATGCTGGCTACACCTTC. Recombination joined TRBV18 with TRBJ1-2; the best D guess is TRBD1, with 5 bases matching. V was cut back by 3 bases and J by 7 bases, leaving a gap of 12 bases between them. From the cysteine through the phenylalanine, the CDR3 covers 13 amino acids. The kept DNA is CDR3 alone, 39 bases in frame from the first base. CDR1 and CDR2 (KGHSH, LQKENI) derive from the germline V gene.